This T cell receptor (beta chain) was observed in a study of cytotoxic CD8 clonotypes in ibrutinib-treated CLL. Study overall: A median around twelve months of treatment, range 6 to 36, preceded the collection of response samples.

As for this clone: Its target is unknown.

General study points: Clonality measured at baseline exceeded age-matched healthy donors, tracking circulating CD8+ T-cell counts.

Produced via immunoSEQ multiplex PCR; TCRdb's table is partial and in-frame only. Here the sample spans hundreds of thousands of clones, around four fifths being singletons. The TCR was taken from a human donor with chronic lymphocytic leukemia. The material was PBMCs, obtained before ibrutinib treatment.

The CDR3 bases are TGTGCCAGCAGCCACCCAGGGGACACTGAAGCTTTCTTT. Translation gives CASSHPGDTEAFF. This chain uses TRBV5-4 with TRBJ1-1; possible D gene TRBD1, 6 bases. Germline V lookup: CDR1 SGHNT, CDR2 YYREEE (reference sequence). V was shortened by 4 bases and J by 3 bases, with 10 bases between the two germline ends. The CDR3 extends over 13 amino acids. The full variable domain, in which reference TRBV5-4 and TRBJ1-1 provide the parts outside the CDR3, is ETGVTQSPTHLIKTRGQQVTLRCSSQSGHNTVSWYQQALGQGPQFIFQYYREEENGRGNFPPRFSGLQFPNYSSELNVNALELDDSALYLCASSHPGDTEAFFGQGTRLTVV.